The 24 T cell receptor beta chains given below trace back to one sample, sequenced in a study of T cells in Graves' hyperthyroidism and ophthalmopathy. Authors of the study amplified TCR beta CDR3 regions from RNA transcripts. Using the HTBI primer set, a first-round RT-PCR was run on the TCR CDR3. TCRdb passed the multiplex PCR reads through MiXCR, listing each CDR3 protein once. Of fewer than 55,000 distinct CDR3 sequences in the sample, roughly 51% were seen once. The specimen sequenced was peripheral blood or thyroid tissue (not recorded which). These receptors were taken from a man aged 18 to 29 with Graves' hyperthyroidism.

This clonotype turned up a few times. This chain connects TRBV2 to TRBJ2-2, with D unresolved. The germline V and J ends were trimmed by 8 bases and 1 base, with 11 bases remaining between them. Germline V CDR1 and CDR2: SNHLY, FYNNEI. The CDR3 has 14 amino acids. CDR3 sequence (DNA): TGTGCCAGCTCAGGAGAGCTGAACACCGGGGAGCTGTTTTTT. Protein sequence: CASSGELNTGELFF.

V usage is TRBV9 and J usage is TRBJ2-3, with 12 bases lining up with TRBD2. This CDR3 is 16 amino acids long. Germline trimming cut 4 bases from V and 5 bases from J; bases unmatched to any gene: 8. Germline V gene lookup returns CDR1 SGDLS and CDR2 YYNGEE. This CDR3 reads CASSQDPSGGGDTQYF. The CDR3 region has the DNA TGTGCCAGCAGCCAAGACCCTAGCGGGGGGGGAGATACGCAGTATTTT. Combining the CDR3 with reference TRBV9 and TRBJ2-3 gives the whole variable domain DSGVTQTPKHLITATGQRVTLRCSPRSGDLSVYWYQQSLDQGLQFLIQYYNGEERAKGNILERFSAQQFPDLHSELNLSSLELGDSALYFCASSQDPSGGGDTQYFGPGTRLTVL.

This chain's CDR3 is CASSGPQGKPQHF. Written as DNA, the CDR3 is TGTGCCAGTAGTGGCCCCCAGGGGAAGCCCCAGCATTTT. V gene TRBV19 combines with J gene TRBJ1-5, with a weak D call TRBD1 (6 bases). The V and J ends lost 5 bases and 8 bases respectively, with 13 bases between them. Germline V lookup: CDR1 LNHDA, CDR2 SQIVND (reference sequence). There are 13 residues in the CDR3.

This chain joins TRBV24-1 and TRBJ1-2; 9 nucleotides align to TRBD1. The CDR3 has 14 amino acids. Germline CDR1 is KGHDR and CDR2 is SFDVKD. The trim removed 4 bases at V and 7 bases at J, leaving 6 bases unmatched. This CDR3 reads CATSDPGTGTGYTF. As DNA, the CDR3 is TGTGCCACCAGTGACCCCGGGACAGGGACTGGCTACACCTTC.

Ten or more counts support this clonotype. V gene TRBV11-2 combines with J gene TRBJ1-6; D gene uncertain. The CDR3 has 15 amino acids. Looked up from germline, CDR1 is SGHAT and CDR2 is FQNNGV. Between the trimmed V and J ends, which lost 5 bases and 5 bases, there was a span of 13 bases. The CDR3 nucleotides are TGTGCCAGCAGCACCGTAAACAGCGATAATTCACCCCTCCACTTT. It codes for CASSTVNSDNSPLHF.

This sequence joins TRBV7-2 and TRBJ2-6, with 12 nucleotides matching TRBD1. Losses at the gene ends were 7 bases for V and 3 bases for J; bases not matched to a gene: 4. Germline V gene lookup returns CDR1 SGHTA and CDR2 FQGNSA. This CDR3 spans 16 amino acids. Here the CDR3 reads CASTGTGGRGANVLTF. CDR3 DNA sequence: TGTGCCAGCACCGGGACAGGGGGCCGTGGGGCCAACGTCCTGACTTTC.

As for this clonotype: Because it lacks the conserved phenylalanine or tryptophan at the end, this CDR3 is likely a read error. The chain joins TRBV15 to TRBJ2-6; D gene ambiguous. CDR3 length equals 14 residues. The germline V and J ends were trimmed by 11 bases and 4 bases, with 15 bases remaining between them. CDR1 and CDR2 from the germline V gene are LNHNV and YYDKDF (reference sequence). CDR3 in amino acids: CAAMPSPGANVLTY. The CDR3, as DNA: TGTGCCGCCATGCCGTCCCCCGGGGCCAACGTCCTGACTTAC.

The chain has TRBV7-9 and TRBJ1-2, with 7 bases identical to TRBD1. V trimming: 2 bases; J trimming: 6 bases; junction bases outside the gene matches: 6. Germline V CDR1 and CDR2: SEHNR, FQNEAQ (reference sequence). This CDR3 has 14 amino acids. CDR3 in amino acids: CASSLRGQGDGYTF. DNA for the CDR3: TGTGCCAGCAGCTTAAGGGGTCAGGGGGATGGCTACACCTTC.

The table lists this clonotype with many counts. The chain is built from TRBV9 and TRBJ1-4; D is possibly TRBD1 (6 bases). Per the germline V gene, CDR1 is SGDLS and CDR2 is YYNGEE. This CDR3 is built from 15 residues. The V and J ends lost 0 bases and 7 bases respectively, with 13 bases between them. CDR3 region: CASSVGEGGSEKLFF. The CDR3 bases are TGTGCCAGCAGCGTAGGTGAAGGGGGAAGTGAAAAACTGTTTTTT.

This clonotype was observed once. This chain joins TRBV29-1 and TRBJ2-7, with 14 positions matching TRBD2. The CDR3 loop spans 15 amino acids. Germline trimming cut 6 bases from V and 7 bases from J; bases unmatched to any gene: 11. Germline-derived CDR1 and CDR2 are SQVTM and ANQGSEA. The CDR3 is CSVVGGTSGSSEQYF. DNA for the CDR3: TGCAGCGTGGTGGGCGGGACTAGCGGGAGTAGTGAGCAGTACTTC.

This clonotype was counted a single time. The genes are TRBV5-6 and TRBJ2-5; 7 nucleotides match TRBD2. The germline V gene has CDR1 SGHDT and CDR2 YYEEEE. Trimming took 6 bases from V and 7 from J; bases not matched to a gene: 9. The CDR3 consists of 13 residues. The CDR3 nucleotides read TGTGCCAGCAAACCCTGGGGGGGAGGGACCCAGTACTTC. This codes for CASKPWGGGTQYF.

The chain has TRBV20-1 and TRBJ1-6; D may be TRBD1 (6 bases). Germline CDR1 reads DFQATT; CDR2 reads SNEGSKA (reference sequence). The CDR3 loop spans 13 amino acids. The V and J ends lost 4 bases and 9 bases respectively, with 13 bases between them. This CDR3 reads CSAILRGSSPLHF. DNA of the CDR3: TGCAGTGCTATTCTCAGGGGAAGTTCACCCCTCCACTTT.

The chain recombines TRBV29-1 with TRBJ2-5; no reliable D call. Trimming cost V 7 bases and J 2 bases, with 5 bases left between them. Germline CDR1 and CDR2: SQVTM and ANQGSEA. CDR3 length: 10 amino acids. The DNA of the CDR3 is TGCAGCGGAGCACAAGAGACCCAGTACTTC. Protein: CSGAQETQYF.

This clonotype was picked up a small number of times. V usage is TRBV7-4 and J usage is TRBJ1-6; 8 nucleotides match TRBD1. The CDR3 is 14 amino acids. Germline V lookup: CDR1 SGHVT, CDR2 SQSDAQ. V was pared by 7 bases and J by 6 bases, with 5 bases of the junction left unmatched. The CDR3 nucleotides are TGTGCCAGCATCAGGGGGCAAATTAATTCACCCCTCCACTTT. Translation gives CASIRGQINSPLHF. Filled out from reference TRBV7-4 and TRBJ1-6, the complete variable domain reads GAGVSQSPRYKVAKRGRDVALRCDSISGHVTLYWYRQTLGQGSEVLTYSQSDAQRDKSGRPSGRFSAERPERSVSTLKIQRTEQGDSAVYLCASIRGQINSPLHFGNGTRLTVT.

The rearrangement uses TRBV20-1 and TRBJ2-5, with TRBD2 matching over 8 bases. The CDR3 has 13 amino acids. CDR1 and CDR2 (germline): DFQATT, SNEGSKA (reference sequence). The V gene end was trimmed by 3 bases and the J gene end by 5 bases; junction bases not matched to a gene: 5. CDR3 nucleotide sequence: TGCAGTGCTAGGAGTAGCGGGAAGGAGACCCAGTACTTC. It is translated as CSARSSGKETQYF.

This clonotype was detected many times. This chain joins TRBV4-3 and TRBJ2-5; TRBD1 might be the D (5 bases). The CDR3 sequence is 13 residues long. Per germline, CDR1 LGHNA and CDR2 YSLEER. V was shortened by 2 bases and J by 5 bases, with 9 bases between the two germline ends. The CDR3 region has the DNA TGCGCCAGCAGCCAATTCCCAGGGGAGACCCAGTACTTC. This translates into CASSQFPGETQYF.

Turning to this clonotype: The junction does not match germline at one end; this may be a read error. The chain employs TRBV14 and TRBJ1-4, with a possible D match to TRBD1 (6 bases). Germline CDR1 and CDR2: SGHDN and FVKESK. The CDR3 runs 17 residues. CDR3 amino acids: CASSQATGGGTNEKLFF. CDR3 bases: TGCGCCAGCAGCCAAGCTACGGGAGGGGGAACTAATGAAAAACTGTTTTTT.

The table lists this clonotype with many counts. The chain uses TRBV4-2 and TRBJ2-5; 15 bases agree with TRBD2. This CDR3 spans 18 amino acids. The ends lost 4 bases at V and 1 base at J; junction bases unmatched: 7. CDR1 is LGHNA and CDR2 is YNFKEQ in the germline V gene. The CDR3 DNA sequence: TGTGCCAGCAGCCCGGGACTAGCGGGAGGTAAAGGCCAAGAGACCCAGTACTTC. Its translation: CASSPGLAGGKGQETQYF.

This clonotype was recorded at least ten times. This chain uses TRBV11-2 with TRBJ2-2; 10 bases match TRBD2. The CDR3 is 17 residues long. CDR1 and CDR2 from the germline V gene are SGHAT and FQNNGV. V shed 1 base and J 6 bases; nucleotides not matched to a gene: 8. CDR3 sequence: CASSLVPASGSAGELFF. CDR3 in DNA: TGTGCCAGCAGCTTAGTGCCGGCTAGCGGGAGTGCCGGGGAGCTGTTTTTT. Combining the CDR3 with reference TRBV11-2 and TRBJ2-2 gives the whole variable domain EAGVAQSPRYKIIEKRQSVAFWCNPISGHATLYWYQQILGQGPKLLIQFQNNGVVDDSQLPKDRFSAERLKGVDSTLKIQPAKLEDSAVYLCASSLVPASGSAGELFFGEGSRLTVL.

The genes are TRBV6-5 and TRBJ1-1, with a tentative D call TRBD1 (6 bases). Germline V gene lookup returns CDR1 MNHEY and CDR2 SVGAGI. V lost 4 bases, J lost 0 bases, and 21 bases lay in between. This CDR3 is 18 amino acids long. CDR3 residues: CASSCSSRVGGLNTEAFF. The DNA for the CDR3 is TGTGCCAGCAGTTGCTCGTCCCGTGTCGGGGGCCTGAACACTGAAGCTTTCTTT.

This clonotype was seen repeatedly, ten times or more. J is TRBJ2-2 and V is TRBV27; 10 bases are a match to TRBD1. Germline values: CDR1 MNHEY, CDR2 SMNVEV (reference sequence). V was pared by 6 bases and J by 2 bases, with 3 bases of the junction left unmatched. The CDR3 contains 15 residues. In DNA form, the CDR3 reads TGTGCCAGCAGAGGGACAGGGGCCAACACCGGGGAGCTGTTTTTT. This translates into CASRGTGANTGELFF.

Points on this clonotype: One base away lies a much larger clone, so this may be a sequencing read error. The chain employs TRBV7-2 and TRBJ2-3; D is perhaps TRBD1 or TRBD2 (6 bases each). Per germline, CDR1 SGHTA and CDR2 FQGNSA. The CDR3 extends over 14 amino acids. CDR3 region: CASKGGRLTGTQYF. Written as DNA, the CDR3 is TGTGCCAGCAAAGGGGGGAGGTTAACAGGTACGCAGTATTTT.

On this clonotype: Being one base from a much bigger clone, this may be a read error. CDR3: CASSHGVIQGVGTNYGYTF. The DNA for the CDR3 is TGTGCCAGCAGTCACGGGGTGATACAGGGGGTAGGGACTAACTATGGCTACACCTTC. This chain joins TRBV6-5 and TRBJ1-2, with 8 bases aligning to TRBD1. In germline, CDR1 is MNHEY, CDR2 SVGAGI. With 5 bases clipped from V and 0 bases from J, the junction kept 17 bases outside the gene matches. This CDR3 has 19 residues.

The chain combines TRBV18 with TRBJ1-1; D possibly corresponds to TRBD1 (6 bases). The germline V gene has CDR1 KGHSH and CDR2 LQKENI. The CDR3 runs 13 residues. Trimming removed 6 bases from V and 3 bases from J, with 11 bases in between. The CDR3 loop reads CASSQGSDTEAFF. The CDR3 coding sequence is TGTGCCAGCTCCCAGGGGTCGGACACTGAAGCTTTCTTT.